The present T cell receptor (beta chain) was sequenced within a study of T cells in Graves' hyperthyroidism and ophthalmopathy. This clonotype was detected many times. Each patient was aged 18 to 65 and had newly diagnosed hyperthyroidism of under 2 months' duration. RNA transcripts were the template for amplifying TCR beta CDR3 regions. In the first-round RT-PCR of the TCR CDR3, the HTBI primer set was used. One entry per CDR3 protein results from TCRdb running MiXCR on the multiplex PCR reads. The data show some 250,000 distinct CDR3 sequences, with about 15% seen just once and 10% to 15% held by the top ten. V shed 2 bases and J 0 bases; nucleotides not matched to a gene: 8. The length of the CDR3 is 17 residues.

The material sequenced was blood. This sequence joins TRBV12-3 or TRBV12-4 and TRBJ2-3, with 7 bases lining up with TRBD2. The origin of this receptor is a woman aged 40 to 50 with Graves' hyperthyroidism that later progressed to Graves' ophthalmopathy. CDR3 protein: CASSLWGGGTSTDTQYF. For the CDR3, the DNA is TGTGCCAGCAGTTTATGGGGCGGGGGTACTAGCACAGATACGCAGTATTTT.